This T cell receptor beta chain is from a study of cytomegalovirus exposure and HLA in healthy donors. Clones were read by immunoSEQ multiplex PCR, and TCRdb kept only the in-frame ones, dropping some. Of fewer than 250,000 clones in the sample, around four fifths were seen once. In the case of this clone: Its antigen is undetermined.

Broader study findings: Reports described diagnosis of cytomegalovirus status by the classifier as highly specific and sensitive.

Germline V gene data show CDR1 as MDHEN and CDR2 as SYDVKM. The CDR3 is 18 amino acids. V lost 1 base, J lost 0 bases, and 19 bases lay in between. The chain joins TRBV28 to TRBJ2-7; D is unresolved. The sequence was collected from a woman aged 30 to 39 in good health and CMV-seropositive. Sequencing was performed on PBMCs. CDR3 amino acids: CASSLFLLSGRASYEQYF. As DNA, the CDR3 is TGTGCCAGCAGTTTATTCTTATTGTCCGGCCGGGCCTCCTACGAGCAGTACTTC.